The sample holds many counts of the clone carrying this TCR beta chain. The target antigen is unknown. The CDR3 consists of 14 residues. The germline CDR1 and CDR2 sequences are MNHNS and SASEGT. The ends were cut back, 3 bases at V and 2 bases at J, with 10 bases in the middle. Time point denoted: patch test 2, 6 weeks after DPC sensitization. Treatment meaning: therapeutic diphenylcyclopropenone sensitization with weekly scalp DPC. At patch-test visits, sampling came before the patch test. From the RACE reads, TCRdb called clonotypes with MiXCR, one entry per CDR3 protein. The table includes roughly 30,000 distinct CDR3 sequences, roughly 9.4% detected once. The data derive from a study of human T cells and chemical hapten exposure. General study points: The number of TCRs over 1 in 1000 frequency stayed unchanged after DPC.

The receptor's source is a man aged 25 to 40 with alopecia areata. Some clones in this sample may be carry-over from other donors' samples. The chain carries TRBV6-1 and TRBJ1-2; D gene uncertain. The sequencing used whole blood, collected in connection with sensitization to the hapten diphenylcyclopropenone (DPC). The CDR3 loop reads CASSEWVTNYGYTF. Here the CDR3 DNA reads TGTGCCAGCAGTGAGTGGGTGACCAACTATGGCTACACCTTC.